The 23 T cell receptor beta chains presented below share a single source sample, sequenced in a study of blood T cell repertoires in COVID-19 (dated by TCRdb to about 2020). Receptor amplification or capture employed the immunoSEQ multiplex PCR assay. The source is immuneACCESS, and TCRdb retained only in-frame sequences with V and J called. Part of the clones is not carried over; for the studies checked, unresolved V genes explain less than half of this, and the remainder is unexplained. The sample table holds about 240,000 clones, of which about nine tenths were seen once. Roughly 7.8% of the sample rests with the top ten. Material for sequencing was peripheral blood. The receptors were sampled from a man in his 60s who had recovered from COVID-19.

This chain connects TRBV9 to TRBJ2-7; D may be TRBD2 (6 bases). This CDR3 is built from 12 residues. Germline V gene data show CDR1 as SGDLS and CDR2 as YYNGEE. V lost 10 bases and J lost 0, with 11 bases in between. CDR3 nucleotide sequence: TGTGCCGGTGGACTAAACTCCTACGAGCAGTACTTC. Encoded protein: CAGGLNSYEQYF.

The rearrangement uses TRBV9 and TRBJ2-1; 7 positions agree with TRBD1. V gave up 4 bases and J gave up 13 bases; unmatched junction bases: 23. Germline values: CDR1 SGDLS, CDR2 YYNGEE. This CDR3 is 17 amino acids long. The chain's CDR3 is CASSHPRTGPIYRFQFF. The CDR3 DNA reads as TGTGCCAGCAGCCATCCACGGACAGGCCCCATCTACCGTTTCCAGTTCTTC.

The V call is TRBV11-2, the J call TRBJ2-7, with 9 bases that match TRBD1. Germline CDR1 and CDR2: SGHAT and FQNNGV. The CDR3 is 13 residues long. Losses at the gene ends were 3 bases for V and 6 bases for J; bases not matched to a gene: 3. CDR3 sequence reads: CASSLTGGTEQYF. The CDR3 nucleotides are TGTGCCAGCAGCTTGACAGGGGGAACCGAGCAGTACTTC.

This chain uses TRBV4-2 with TRBJ1-3; D not certain. CDR3 length: 13 amino acids. Germline CDR1 reads LGHNA; CDR2 reads YNFKEQ. Trimming left V 6 bases short and J 0 bases short, with 6 bases between. The CDR3 DNA is TGTGCCAGCAGTACGAGCTCTGGAAACACCATATATTTT. It encodes CASSTSSGNTIYF.

The V and J genes are TRBV11-2 and TRBJ2-1, with TRBD2 identical over 7 bases. CDR1 is SGHAT and CDR2 is FQNNGV in the germline V gene. V lost 4 bases to trimming and J lost 4 bases; unmatched junction nucleotides: 7. This CDR3 comprises 15 residues. The CDR3 DNA reads as TGTGCCAGCAGCTCGATCGGGGGGAGATACAATGAGCAGTTCTTC. It encodes CASSSIGGRYNEQFF.

In this sample, this clone turned up once. The chain employs TRBV5-1 and TRBJ2-5, with a possible D match to TRBD1 (6 bases). CDR1 and CDR2 (germline): SGHRS, YFSETQ. The CDR3 consists of 15 residues. V dropped 0 bases and J dropped 3 bases, with 12 bases sitting between them. The CDR3 here is CASSLVAGDKETQYF. The CDR3 DNA reads as TGCGCCAGCAGCTTGGTAGCTGGGGACAAAGAGACCCAGTACTTC.

The rearrangement uses TRBV20-1 and TRBJ1-1; no clear D. Trimming took 3 bases from V and 0 from J, leaving 17 bases between them. This CDR3 has 16 amino acids. Germline lookup yields CDR1 DFQATT and CDR2 SNEGSKA (reference sequence). The CDR3 nucleotides read TGCAGTGCTAGTCCAGACGCCAGGATCATGAACACTGAAGCTTTCTTT. It translates to CSASPDARIMNTEAFF.

This rearrangement joins TRBV27 to TRBJ1-1; D may be TRBD1 (5 bases). V shed 5 bases and J shed 3 bases, with 10 bases lying between them. The length of the CDR3 is 13 residues. Germline CDR1 and CDR2: MNHEY and SMNVEV (reference sequence). CDR3 nucleotides: TGTGCCAGCAGTCAACAGGTTTACACTGAAGCTTTCTTT. It yields the protein CASSQQVYTEAFF.

The rearrangement uses TRBV6-1 and TRBJ2-7; D perhaps matches TRBD2 (6 bases). The V gene lost 3 bases and the J gene lost 2 bases, with 14 bases spanning the gap. The CDR3 loop spans 15 amino acids. The germline V gene has CDR1 MNHNS and CDR2 SASEGT. The CDR3, as DNA: TGTGCCAGCAGTGAGGGCGGGGCAACCACCTACGAGCAGTACTTC. Its translation is CASSEGGATTYEQYF.

The chain employs TRBV18 and TRBJ2-4; D ambiguous. CDR1 and CDR2 (germline): KGHSH, LQKENI. The CDR3 extends over 15 amino acids. V was clipped by 6 bases and J by 0 bases, with 12 bases between them. CDR3 sequence: CASSLTVLAKNIQYF. In DNA, the CDR3 is TGTGCCAGCTCGCTTACAGTGCTAGCCAAAAACATTCAGTACTTC.

V gene TRBV4-2 combines with J gene TRBJ2-3, with 10 bases lining up with TRBD2. The CDR3 has 20 residues. Germline V gene data show CDR1 as LGHNA and CDR2 as YNFKEQ. J lost 2 bases, V lost 2 bases, and 16 bases had no gene match. The CDR3 DNA reads TGTGCCAGCAGCCAACCGCGGGGAGGTAGCGGGGGGCTATACACAGATACGCAGTATTTT. This gives the protein CASSQPRGGSGGLYTDTQYF.

This clone showed up just a few times. The chain uses TRBV7-6 and TRBJ2-7, with 7 bases that match TRBD1. V was clipped by 5 bases and J by 8 bases; unmatched bases: 15. CDR3 length: 15 amino acids. Germline lookup yields CDR1 SGHVS and CDR2 FNYEAQ. This chain's CDR3 is CASSTKPGQPNKQYF. CDR3 in DNA: TGTGCCAGCAGCACGAAACCGGGACAGCCTAATAAGCAGTACTTC.

This chain links TRBV5-4 with TRBJ1-5; D gene uncertain. Germline V gives CDR1 SGHNT, CDR2 YYREEE (reference sequence). This CDR3 region has 13 residues. Trimming stripped 4 bases from V and 3 bases from J, with 8 bases between. CDR3: CASSPGLNQPQHF. The CDR3 nucleotides read TGTGCCAGCAGCCCAGGCCTCAATCAGCCCCAGCATTTT.

This clone was seen a single time. This sequence joins TRBV9 and TRBJ1-3; D is undetermined. The length of the CDR3 is 16 residues. Looked up from germline, CDR1 is SGDLS and CDR2 is YYNGEE. V shed 2 bases and J shed 3 bases, with 15 bases lying between them. The CDR3 nucleotides are TGTGCCAGCAGCGTTGGGCCTGGCGGAGGTGGAAACACCATATATTTT. As protein: CASSVGPGGGGNTIYF.

The CDR3 loop reads CASSYTAGAGNQPQHF. The CDR3 nucleotides read TGTGCCAGCAGTTACACGGCAGGGGCCGGCAATCAGCCCCAGCATTTT. This chain joins TRBV6-5 and TRBJ1-5; the D gene is possibly TRBD1 (6 bases). The germline V and J ends were trimmed by 2 bases and 2 bases, with 13 bases remaining between them. Per germline, CDR1 MNHEY and CDR2 SVGAGI. This CDR3 is 16 amino acids long.

This clone has more than one count but fewer than ten. The rearrangement links TRBV11-2 to TRBJ2-7, with D perhaps matching TRBD2 (6 bases). Between the trimmed V and J ends, which lost 5 bases and 2 bases, there was a span of 16 bases. The CDR3 is 15 amino acids. Germline V lookup: CDR1 SGHAT, CDR2 FQNNGV. The CDR3 protein is CASSAMLAQAYEQYF. DNA of the CDR3: TGTGCCAGCAGCGCCATGCTAGCGCAAGCCTACGAGCAGTACTTC. Using reference TRBV11-2 and TRBJ2-7 for the parts outside the CDR3, the full variable domain is EAGVAQSPRYKIIEKRQSVAFWCNPISGHATLYWYQQILGQGPKLLIQFQNNGVVDDSQLPKDRFSAERLKGVDSTLKIQPAKLEDSAVYLCASSAMLAQAYEQYFGPGTRLTVT.

This chain uses TRBV27 with TRBJ1-1; 8 positions agree with TRBD1. The CDR3 extends over 14 amino acids. J gave up 0 bases and V 6 bases, and 3 bases lay outside the gene matches. Germline values: CDR1 MNHEY, CDR2 SMNVEV (reference sequence). This chain's CDR3 is CASSWDRMNTEAFF. DNA for the CDR3: TGTGCCAGCAGCTGGGACAGGATGAACACTGAAGCTTTCTTT.

In DNA, the CDR3 is TGTGCCTGGACCTCGGGACTAGCGGGGGTCTTTGAGCAGTTCTTC. Translated, it gives CAWTSGLAGVFEQFF. The chain combines TRBV30 with TRBJ2-1; TRBD2 aligns across 14 bases. This CDR3 has 15 residues. V trimming: 4 bases; J trimming: 9 bases; junction bases outside the gene matches: 8. Germline V CDR1 and CDR2: GTSNPN, SVGIG (reference sequence).

The V call is TRBV28, the J call TRBJ2-7, with D tentatively TRBD1 (6 bases). Trimming stripped 5 bases from V and 4 bases from J, with 18 bases between. CDR3 length: 15 residues. Germline lookup yields CDR1 MDHEN and CDR2 SYDVKM. The CDR3 sequence is CASSPGASKRYEQYF. In DNA, the CDR3 is TGTGCCAGCAGTCCAGGGGCCTCCAAAAGATACGAGCAGTACTTC.

This sequence joins TRBV5-1 and TRBJ2-7, with 12 bases aligning to TRBD1. The CDR3 contains 15 residues. Trimming cost V 2 bases and J 5 bases; bases outside gene matches: 5. The germline gives CDR1 SGHRS, CDR2 YFSETQ. This CDR3 reads CASSFDGTGGHEQYF. CDR3 bases: TGCGCCAGCAGCTTTGACGGGACAGGGGGCCACGAGCAGTACTTC.

V usage is TRBV10-2 and J usage is TRBJ2-4; D may be TRBD1 (5 bases). CDR3 length equals 16 residues. The germline CDR1 and CDR2 sequences are WSHSY and SAAADI. V lost 3 bases and J 0 bases, leaving 12 bases between the germline ends. The CDR3 region has the DNA TGCGCCAGCAGTGATTTGGACACCTTAGCCAAAAACATTCAGTACTTC. Protein sequence: CASSDLDTLAKNIQYF.

The chain has TRBV4-2 and TRBJ2-2, with 8 bases lining up with TRBD2. The CDR3 loop spans 16 amino acids. V dropped 1 base and J dropped 1; count of bases not matched to a gene: 2. CDR1 LGHNA and CDR2 YNFKEQ come from the germline V gene. CDR3 residues: CASSQGLAGNTGELFF. DNA for the CDR3: TGTGCCAGCAGCCAAGGTCTAGCGGGGAACACCGGGGAGCTGTTTTTT.

V gene TRBV2 combines with J gene TRBJ2-7; TRBD1 aligns across 8 bases. The CDR3 consists of 13 residues. Unmatched junction bases numbered 2, after V lost 4 bases and J lost 3 bases. The germline V gene has CDR1 SNHLY and CDR2 FYNNEI. The CDR3 reads CASSGQGNYEQYV. The CDR3, as DNA: TGTGCCAGCAGTGGACAGGGGAACTACGAGCAGTACGTC.